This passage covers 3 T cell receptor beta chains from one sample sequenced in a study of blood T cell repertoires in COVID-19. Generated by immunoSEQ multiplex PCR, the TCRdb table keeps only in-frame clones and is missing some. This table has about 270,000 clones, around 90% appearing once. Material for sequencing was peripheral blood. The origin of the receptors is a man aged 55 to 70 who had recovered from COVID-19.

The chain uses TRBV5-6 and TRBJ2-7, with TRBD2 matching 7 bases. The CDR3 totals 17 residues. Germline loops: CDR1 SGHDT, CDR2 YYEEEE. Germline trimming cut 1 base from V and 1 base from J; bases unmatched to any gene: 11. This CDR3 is CASSLSHSGGGSYEQYF. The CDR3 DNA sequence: TGTGCCAGCAGCTTGAGTCATTCGGGCGGGGGTTCCTACGAGCAGTACTTC.

The CDR3 DNA follows: TGTGCCAGCAGCTTAAGTCAGAGGGCCCGGGAGACCCAGTACTTC. Protein product: CASSLSQRARETQYF. The gene calls are TRBV7-2 and TRBJ2-5; maybe TRBD2 (5 bases). Looked up from germline, CDR1 is SGHTA and CDR2 is FQGNSA. The CDR3 length is 15 residues. Trimming cost V 2 bases and J 5 bases, with 15 bases left between them.

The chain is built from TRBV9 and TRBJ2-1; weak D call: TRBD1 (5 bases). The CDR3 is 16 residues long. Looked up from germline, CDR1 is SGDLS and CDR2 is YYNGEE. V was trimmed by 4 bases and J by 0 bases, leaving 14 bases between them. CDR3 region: CASSPLRGSSYNEQFF. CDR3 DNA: TGTGCCAGCAGCCCCTTAAGGGGAAGCTCCTACAATGAGCAGTTCTTC.